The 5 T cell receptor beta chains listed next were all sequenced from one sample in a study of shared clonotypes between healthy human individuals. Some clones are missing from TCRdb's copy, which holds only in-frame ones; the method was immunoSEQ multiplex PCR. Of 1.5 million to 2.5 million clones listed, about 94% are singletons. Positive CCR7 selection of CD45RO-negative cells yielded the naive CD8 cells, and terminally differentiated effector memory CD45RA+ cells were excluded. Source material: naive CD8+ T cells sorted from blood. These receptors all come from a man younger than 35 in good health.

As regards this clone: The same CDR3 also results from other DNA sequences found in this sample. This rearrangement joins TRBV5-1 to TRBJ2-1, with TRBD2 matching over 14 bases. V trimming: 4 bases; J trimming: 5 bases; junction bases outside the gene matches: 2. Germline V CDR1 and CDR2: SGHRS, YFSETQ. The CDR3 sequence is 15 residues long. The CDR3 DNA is TGCGCCAGCAGCGGGGGACTAGCGGGAGACAATGAGCAGTTCTTC. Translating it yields CASSGGLAGDNEQFF.

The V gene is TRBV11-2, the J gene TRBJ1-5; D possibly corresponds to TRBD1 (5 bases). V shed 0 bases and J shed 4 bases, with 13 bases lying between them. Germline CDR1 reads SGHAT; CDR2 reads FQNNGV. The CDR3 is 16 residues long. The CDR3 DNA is TGTGCCAGCAGCTTAGATGGGACCGCGGTGAATCAGCCCCAGCATTTT. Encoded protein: CASSLDGTAVNQPQHF.

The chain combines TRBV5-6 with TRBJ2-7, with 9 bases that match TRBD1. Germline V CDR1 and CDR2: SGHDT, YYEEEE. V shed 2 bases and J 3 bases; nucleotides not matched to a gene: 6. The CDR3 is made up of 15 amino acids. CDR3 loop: CASSFMTGGLYEQYF. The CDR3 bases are TGTGCCAGCAGCTTTATGACAGGGGGGCTCTACGAGCAGTACTTC.

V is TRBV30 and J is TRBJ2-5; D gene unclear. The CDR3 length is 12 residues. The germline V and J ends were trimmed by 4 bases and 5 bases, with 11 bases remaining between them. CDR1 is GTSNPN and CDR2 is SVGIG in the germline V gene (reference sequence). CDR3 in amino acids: CAWNRLGETQYF. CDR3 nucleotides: TGTGCCTGGAACAGATTGGGGGAGACCCAGTACTTC.

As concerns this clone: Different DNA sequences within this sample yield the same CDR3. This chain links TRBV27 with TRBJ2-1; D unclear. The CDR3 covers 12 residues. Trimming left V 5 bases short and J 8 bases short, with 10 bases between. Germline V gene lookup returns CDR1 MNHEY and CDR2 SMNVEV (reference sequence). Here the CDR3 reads CASSPLSHEQFF. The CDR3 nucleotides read TGTGCCAGCAGTCCCCTCTCCCATGAGCAGTTCTTC.